Listed here are 16 T cell receptor beta chains from one sample, sequenced in a study of cytomegalovirus exposure and HLA in healthy donors. The PCR employed 60 Vbeta primers together with 13 Jbeta primers. Clones were sequenced by immunoSEQ multiplex PCR, and TCRdb holds only the in-frame ones, with some missing. Of about 190,000 clones in the sample, about four fifths are singletons; the top ten hold around 2.5%. Sequenced sample: PBMCs. The receptor source for this set is a woman aged 50 to 65 in good health and CMV-seropositive.

The CDR3 spells CASSVGQTRGPQHF. The CDR3 DNA follows: TGTGCCAGCAGTGTCGGACAGACCCGAGGGCCCCAGCATTTT. The V call is TRBV2, the J call TRBJ1-5; D possibly corresponds to TRBD1 (6 bases). The germline CDR1 and CDR2 sequences are SNHLY and FYNNEI. The V end was cut by 4 bases, the J end by 9 bases, with 16 bases between. The CDR3 extends over 14 amino acids.

The chain carries TRBV19 and TRBJ1-1; D might be TRBD1 (6 bases). Germline-derived CDR1 and CDR2 are LNHDA and SQIVND (reference sequence). The CDR3 covers 12 residues. Trimming removed 7 bases at V and 6 bases at J, with 12 bases between. As DNA, the CDR3 is TGTGCCAGTAAAGGGGGGGGATCTGAAGCTTTCTTT. Amino acid sequence: CASKGGGSEAFF.

Of note for this clone: The junction departs from the called germline gene at one end, perhaps through a read error. This chain joins TRBV19 and TRBJ1-6; the D gene is possibly TRBD1 (5 bases). Per germline, CDR1 LNHDA and CDR2 SQIVND (reference sequence). The CDR3 sequence is 15 residues long. CDR3 protein: CASSIRPQVNSPLHF. CDR3 coding DNA: TGTGCCAGTAGTATACGCCCACAGGTCAATTCCCCCCTCCACTTT.

This clone has only a few counts. The sample carries other DNA sequences with the same CDR3. The chain has TRBV28 and TRBJ1-5; tentatively, D is TRBD1 (5 bases). The CDR3 is 12 residues long. Trimming left V 2 bases short and J 7 bases short, with 6 bases between. Per the germline V gene, CDR1 is MDHEN and CDR2 is SYDVKM. CDR3 in amino acids: CASSLRGQPQHF. CDR3 DNA: TGTGCCAGCAGTTTACGGGGGCAGCCCCAGCATTTT.

The V call is TRBV6-1, the J call TRBJ2-5, with 9 bases identical to TRBD2. The J call may be wrong; the DNA end is better matched by TRBJ2-7. The V gene's germline CDR1 is MNHNS and CDR2 SASEGT. This CDR3 comprises 15 residues. CDR3 protein: CASNPSGGISYEQYF. CDR3 DNA sequence: TGTGCCAGCAACCCCAGCGGGGGGATCTCCTACGAGCAGTACTTC.

The chain recombines TRBV21-1 with TRBJ2-7; TRBD1 was called by the table and not checked on the DNA. TRBV21-1 is described as a pseudogene. There are 18 residues in the CDR3. CDR3 sequence reads: CASSKVRSVVAGDDEQYF. The CDR3 nucleotides are TGTGCCAGCAGCAAAGTGAGGTCTGTAGTGGCAGGGGACGACGAGCAGTACTTC.

The rearrangement links TRBV7-9 to TRBJ2-2; no clear D gene. Deletions cut 5 bases from V and 0 bases from J, with 16 bases between. Germline V lookup: CDR1 SEHNR, CDR2 FQNEAQ (reference sequence). There are 17 residues in the CDR3. The CDR3 loop reads CASSIPPGRTNTGELFF. CDR3 sequence (DNA): TGTGCCAGCAGCATCCCACCTGGCAGGACGAACACCGGGGAGCTGTTTTTT.

This rearrangement joins TRBV19 to TRBJ2-7, with 8 bases lining up with TRBD1. This CDR3 has 15 amino acids. Trimming at V came to 6 bases and at J to 4 bases, leaving 11 bases not matched to a gene. Looked up from germline, CDR1 is LNHDA and CDR2 is SQIVND (reference sequence). The CDR3 here is CASSHPRTGSYEQYF. The CDR3 nucleotides read TGTGCCAGTAGCCACCCCAGGACAGGGAGTTACGAGCAGTACTTC.

The chain uses TRBV6-6 and TRBJ1-1; a possible D gene is TRBD1 (5 bases). The germline V gene encodes CDR1 MNHNY and CDR2 SVGAGI (reference sequence). V lost 2 bases and J lost 7, with 14 bases in between. The CDR3 length is 14 residues. CDR3 region: CASSYTWTTFEAFF. CDR3 DNA: TGTGCCAGCAGTTACACCTGGACAACATTTGAAGCTTTCTTT.

V and J are TRBV7-3 and TRBJ2-5, with D perhaps matching TRBD2 (7 bases). The germline CDR1 and CDR2 sequences are SGHTA and FQGTGA. This CDR3 spans 17 amino acids. V gave up 6 bases and J gave up 5 bases, with 25 bases separating them. CDR3 in DNA: TGTGCCAGCAGACCCCATGGTGAGGGGGGGCTATTCGAGACCCAGTACTTC. Translating gives CASRPHGEGGLFETQYF.

This chain connects TRBV5-6 to TRBJ2-1, with TRBD1 matching over 10 bases. The CDR3 length is 14 residues. Trimming cost V 7 bases and J 2 bases; bases outside gene matches: 3. Germline CDR1 is SGHDT and CDR2 is YYEEEE. The CDR3 DNA sequence: TGTGCCAGCGAGGGGACAGGGGCCTACAATGAGCAGTTCTTC. Protein product: CASEGTGAYNEQFF.

This chain links TRBV27 with TRBJ2-7; 9 bases fit TRBD2. CDR3 length equals 14 residues. V was pared by 4 bases and J by 2 bases, with 3 bases of the junction left unmatched. Per the germline V gene, CDR1 is MNHEY and CDR2 is SMNVEV (reference sequence). CDR3 amino acids: CASSSRTSAYEQYF. CDR3 in DNA: TGTGCCAGCAGTTCTCGGACTAGCGCCTACGAGCAGTACTTC.

The chain carries TRBV9 and TRBJ1-2; 7 nucleotides match TRBD1. The CDR3 contains 14 residues. Germline V CDR1 and CDR2: SGDLS, YYNGEE. V lost 0 bases, J lost 6 bases, and 5 bases stayed unmatched. This chain's CDR3 is CASSVVDRVDGYTF. CDR3 DNA: TGTGCCAGCAGCGTAGTTGACAGGGTGGATGGCTACACCTTC.

Only one count was recorded for this clone. V usage is TRBV7-2 and J usage is TRBJ2-4, with TRBD2 matching over 7 bases. With V trimmed by 5 bases and J by 6 bases, 7 bases remained unmatched. Germline lookup yields CDR1 SGHTA and CDR2 FQGNSA. This CDR3 is 14 amino acids long. In DNA form, the CDR3 reads TGTGCCAGCAGCGGGGGAGGGGAATTAAACATTCAGTACTTC. Translated: CASSGGGELNIQYF. Full variable domain (rest looked up from reference TRBV7-2 and TRBJ2-4): GAGVSQSPSNKVTEKGKDVELRCDPISGHTALYWYRQSLGQGLEFLIYFQGNSAPDKSGLPSDRFSAERTGGSVSTLTIQRTQQEDSAVYLCASSGGGELNIQYFGAGTRLSVL.

This sequence joins TRBV28 and TRBJ2-7; unclear D gene. Looked up from germline, CDR1 is MDHEN and CDR2 is SYDVKM. The CDR3 has 14 residues. Trimming removed 2 bases from V and 4 bases from J, with 12 bases in between. The CDR3 here is CASSLMAEDYEQYF. The CDR3 region has the DNA TGTGCCAGCAGTTTAATGGCAGAGGATTACGAGCAGTACTTC.

The chain has TRBV5-4 and TRBJ1-2, with 9 bases lining up with TRBD1. This CDR3 has 15 residues. V lost 3 bases, J lost 6 bases, and 9 bases stayed unmatched. CDR1 and CDR2 from the germline V gene are SGHNT and YYREEE (reference sequence). The CDR3, as DNA: TGTGCCAGCAGCTCTGGGACAGGGTTGAACGATGGCTACACCTTC. Translated: CASSSGTGLNDGYTF.